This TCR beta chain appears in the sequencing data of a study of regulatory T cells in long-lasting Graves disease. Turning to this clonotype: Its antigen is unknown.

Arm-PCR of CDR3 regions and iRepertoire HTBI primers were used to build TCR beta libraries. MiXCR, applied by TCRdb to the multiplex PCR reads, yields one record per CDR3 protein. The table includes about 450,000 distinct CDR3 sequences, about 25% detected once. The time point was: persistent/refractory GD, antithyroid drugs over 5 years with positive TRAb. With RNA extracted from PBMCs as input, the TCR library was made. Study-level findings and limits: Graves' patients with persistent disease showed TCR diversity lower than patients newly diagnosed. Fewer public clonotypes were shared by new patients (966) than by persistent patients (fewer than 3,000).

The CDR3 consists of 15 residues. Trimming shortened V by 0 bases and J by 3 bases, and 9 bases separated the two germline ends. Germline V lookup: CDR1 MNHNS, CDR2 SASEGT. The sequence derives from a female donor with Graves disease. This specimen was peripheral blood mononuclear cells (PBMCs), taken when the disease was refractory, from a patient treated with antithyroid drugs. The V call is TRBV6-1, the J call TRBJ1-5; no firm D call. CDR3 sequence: CASSEAVYINQPQHF. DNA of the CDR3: TGTGCCAGCAGTGAAGCGGTTTATATCAATCAGCCCCAGCATTTT.